Listed below are T cell receptor beta chains from one sample, sequenced in a study of liver allograft versus peripheral blood T cells. Using its own MiXCR run on the reads, TCRdb lists one record per CDR3 protein. Of over 9,000 distinct CDR3 sequences in the sample, approximately 18% were seen once. The receptor source for this set is a human patient who had a liver transplant. Some of the T cells may derive from the graft donor. The CDR3 runs from the conserved cysteine through the conserved F or W. A D gene is named only where the DNA matches it firmly. The size of a clone is reported for some rows only, either as once, few or many, or as a class for expanded clones.

abundance	v_gene	j_gene	d_gene	CDR3nt	CDR3aa
medium-sized	TRBV6-1	TRBJ1-2	.	TGTGCCAGCAGATCCCGGGAGGCGGGTATGAACTATGGCTACACCTTC	CASRSREAGMNYGYTF
medium-sized	TRBV19	TRBJ1-2	.	TGTGCCAGTAGTGTGCAACAGGGTGTCATACGCGGCTACACCTTC	CASSVQQGVIRGYTF
medium-sized	TRBV6-1	TRBJ1-2	.	TGTGCCAGCAGTGAACCGGGATATGGCTACACCTTC	CASSEPGYGYTF
.	TRBV5-5	TRBJ2-1	TRBD1	TGTGCCAGCAGCTTCAGGACAGGATACAATGAGCAGTTCTTC	CASSFRTGYNEQFF
many	TRBV19	TRBJ2-7	TRBD1	TGTGCCAGTAGTTCTCCGGGACAGGGGGCCTACGAGCAGTACTTC	CASSSPGQGAYEQYF
medium-sized	TRBV19	TRBJ1-1	.	TGTGCCAGTCTCCGGGGGGTCGAAGCTTTCTTT	CASLRGVEAFF
.	TRBV20-1	TRBJ2-1	TRBD2	TGCAGTGCTAGAGTAGCGGGGGCGTACAATGAGCAGTTCTTC	CSARVAGAYNEQFF
.	TRBV18	TRBJ2-7	TRBD1	TGTGCCAGCTCACCTCCCGGACAGGCTTACGAGCAGTACTTC	CASSPPGQAYEQYF
medium-sized	TRBV15	TRBJ1-6	.	TGTGCCACCAGCAGGTCCAGTCAGCCCAATTCACCCCTCCACTTT	CATSRSSQPNSPLHF
medium-sized	TRBV19	TRBJ1-1	.	TGTGCCAGTATAGGGTTCGGGAGAAACACTGAAGCTTTCTTT	CASIGFGRNTEAFF
many	TRBV30	TRBJ1-4	TRBD1	TGTGCCTGGACCTACCAACAGGGGGCGGGTGAAAAACTGTTTTTT	CAWTYQQGAGEKLFF
few	TRBV20-1	TRBJ2-7	.	TGCAGTGCCCCTCTATCGGCGGGGGAGCAGTACTTC	CSAPLSAGEQYF
medium-sized	TRBV18	TRBJ1-5	.	TGTGCCAGCTCACCATACAGGGTAGACCCCCGGTTGAGGCATCAGCCCCAGCATTTT	CASSPYRVDPRLRHQPQHF
many	TRBV6-5	TRBJ1-1	.	TGTGCCAGTCACCCCTCGACCGTGAACACTGAAGCTTTCTTT	CASHPSTVNTEAFF
medium-sized	TRBV10-3	TRBJ2-7	.	TGTGCCATCAGGCAGACGGGCCCTCGCGAGCAGTACTTC	CAIRQTGPREQYF
medium-sized	TRBV5-6	TRBJ1-3	.	TGTGCCAGCAGCCCCGGAATCGGGGGCGGAAACACCATATATTTT	CASSPGIGGGNTIYF
.	TRBV10-1	TRBJ1-4	.	TGCGCCACCCAGACACCTGGGACTAATGAAAAACTGTTTTTT	CATQTPGTNEKLFF
once	TRBV11-1	TRBJ1-1	.	TGTGCCAGCAGCTTAGTTGGCAGTAACACTGAAGCTTTCTTT	CASSLVGSNTEAFF
many	TRBV28	TRBJ1-4	.	TGTGCCAGCGGGACGCCCGCGACCCTTGCAACTAATGAAAAACTGTTTTTT	CASGTPATLATNEKLFF
medium-sized	TRBV6-5	TRBJ1-2	.	TGTGCCAGCAGGGCAAACTATAACCATGGCTACACCTTC	CASRANYNHGYTF
.	TRBV7-3	TRBJ1-2	.	TGTGCCAGCAGCCCCCAGGGGAATTCGGATGGCTACACCTTC	CASSPQGNSDGYTF
.	TRBV6-2/TRBV6-3	TRBJ1-6	.	TGTGCCAGCAGCCCCGGGCGGTTAGATTCACCCCTCCACTTT	CASSPGRLDSPLHF
.	TRBV12-3/TRBV12-4	TRBJ1-5	.	TGTGCCAGCAGTGTGTTTAGCAATCAGCCCCAGCATTTT	CASSVFSNQPQHF
many	TRBV6-2/TRBV6-3	TRBJ1-3	.	TGTGCCAGCCGGGACGTAAGAAACACCATATATTTT	CASRDVRNTIYF
.	TRBV6-1	TRBJ1-5	.	TGTGCCAGCAGTGAAGCGGGGAACTATTTTGGCGATCAGCCCCAGCATTTT	CASSEAGNYFGDQPQHF
many	TRBV5-4	TRBJ1-1	.	TGTGCCAGCAGCGGGGACACTGGGAACACTGAAGCTTTCTTT	CASSGDTGNTEAFF
few	TRBV6-1	TRBJ1-4	.	TGTGCCAGCGGGTCGACAGCAACTAATGAAAAACTGTTTTTT	CASGSTATNEKLFF
few	TRBV12-3/TRBV12-4	TRBJ2-1	.	TGTGCCAGCAGTAGGACGGAGCAGTTCTTC	CASSRTEQFF
few	TRBV6-6	TRBJ1-1	.	TGTGCCAGCAGTTGGGGACAGAACACTGAAGCTTTCTTT	CASSWGQNTEAFF
few	TRBV13	TRBJ2-5	.	TGTGCCAGCAGCTTTGGGCACACGGGGGAGACCCAGTACTTC	CASSFGHTGETQYF
many	TRBV6-6	TRBJ2-2	TRBD1	TGTGCCAGCTGTACAGGGGAAACAGGGGCCGGGGAGCTGTTTTTT	CASCTGETGAGELFF
many	TRBV5-4	TRBJ2-3	.	TGTGCCAGCAGCTTAGCGCGACAAGGGGATACGCAGTATTTT	CASSLARQGDTQYF
.	TRBV12-3/TRBV12-4	TRBJ1-1	.	TGTGCCAGCAGTCGATATATGAACACTGAAGCTTTCTTT	CASSRYMNTEAFF
medium-sized	TRBV18	TRBJ1-1	.	TGTGCCAGCTCACCAATCCAGGGCAGTATGAACACTGAAGCTTTCTTT	CASSPIQGSMNTEAFF
many	TRBV6-1	TRBJ1-2	TRBD1	TGTGCCAGCAGTCCAGACAGGGAAGATTCTCTAGCGACCTTC	CASSPDREDSLATF
few	TRBV19	TRBJ2-1	TRBD1	TGTGCCAGTAGTATAGTGACAGGGGACAATGAGCAGTTCTTC	CASSIVTGDNEQFF
.	TRBV15	TRBJ2-5	.	TGTGCCACCTCGCCGGTCGGGGAGACCCAGTACTTC	CATSPVGETQYF
.	TRBV27	TRBJ1-2	.	TGTGCCAGCAGCCGGGGGTATGGCTACACCTTC	CASSRGYGYTF
.	TRBV6-5	TRBJ1-3	.	TGTGCCAGCAGTTACAAGCCGAACTCTGGAAACACCATATATTTT	CASSYKPNSGNTIYF
.	TRBV19	TRBJ1-5	TRBD1	TGTGCCAGTACGGGACAGGGTTATAATCAGCCCCAGCATTTT	CASTGQGYNQPQHF